A single sample is the source of the 7 T cell receptor beta chains below, sequenced in a study of beta chain features in type 1 diabetes. Whole-study findings and limits: Among patients with Type 1 diabetes, TCRB CDR3s were moderately but significantly shorter in every one of the four CD4+ subsets.

The investigators reverse transcribed all of the isolated RNA, so they sequenced expressed TCRB transcripts. Method: immunoSEQ multiplex PCR; TCRdb's copy keeps in-frame clones and lacks some. The sample carries roughly 150,000 clones, 6.5% to 10% recorded once. The antigens these receptors bind are not known. Source material: central memory CD4+ T cells from blood. The receptors were gathered from a woman in her late teens or twenties with type 1 diabetes.

This clone occurred many times. The CDR3 loop is CACQGNSYGYTF. The CDR3 DNA reads as TGTGCCTGTCAGGGGAACTCATATGGCTACACCTTC. The chain is built from TRBV30 and TRBJ1-2, with D possibly TRBD1 on 6 matching bases. CDR1 and CDR2 (germline): GTSNPN, SVGIG (reference sequence). V lost 6 bases, J lost 5 bases, and 13 bases lay in between. The CDR3 runs 12 residues. Using reference TRBV30 and TRBJ1-2 for the parts outside the CDR3, the full variable domain is SQTIHQWPATLVQPVGSPLSLECTVEGTSNPNLYWYRQAAGRGLQLLFYSVGIGQISSEVPQNLSASRPQDRQFILSSKKLLLSDSGFYLCACQGNSYGYTFGSGTRLTVV.

The J gene is TRBJ2-7, the V gene TRBV7-6; D possibly corresponds to TRBD1 (6 bases). Trimming took off 5 bases at V and 2 bases at J, with 13 bases between the two ends. Per the germline V gene, CDR1 is SGHVS and CDR2 is FNYEAQ. CDR3 size: 14 residues. The CDR3 region has the DNA TGTGCCAGCAGCCCGACCAGGGGTACCTACGAGCAGTACTTC. This encodes CASSPTRGTYEQYF.

This clone turned up a few times. V gene TRBV28 combines with J gene TRBJ2-3; 8 bases are shared with TRBD2. J gave up 4 bases and V 6 bases, and 9 bases lay outside the gene matches. The CDR3 is 15 residues long. Germline assignment: CDR1 MDHEN and CDR2 SYDVKM. The CDR3 here is CASSPPGLEPDTQYF. The CDR3 DNA is TGTGCCAGCAGCCCCCCGGGACTAGAACCAGATACGCAGTATTTT.

This chain links TRBV6-5 with TRBJ2-7, with D possibly matching TRBD2 (5 bases). CDR3 length equals 15 residues. V lost 0 bases and J lost 1, with 10 bases in between. From germline, CDR1 is MNHEY and CDR2 SVGAGI. DNA of the CDR3: TGTGCCAGCAGTTACTCATCCGGGGAGTCCTACGAGCAGTACTTC. Its protein product is CASSYSSGESYEQYF.

The chain uses TRBV4-2 and TRBJ2-3; a possible D gene is TRBD2 (5 bases). The CDR3 contains 15 residues. Trimming pared 5 bases from V and 0 bases from J, leaving 12 bases between. Germline CDR1 and CDR2: LGHNA and YNFKEQ. This CDR3 reads CASSLFTRSTDTQYF. Here the CDR3 DNA reads TGTGCCAGCAGCTTGTTCACTAGGAGCACAGATACGCAGTATTTT.

V is TRBV10-3 and J is TRBJ2-2; 14 nucleotides line up with TRBD2. This CDR3 region has 17 residues. After removal of 5 bases from V and 3 bases from J, the junction contained 5 bases not matched to a gene. Germline V lookup: CDR1 ENHRY, CDR2 SYGVKD. Here the CDR3 DNA reads TGTGCCATCAGTAAGACTAGCGGGGGGGCGGACACCGGGGAGCTGTTTTTT. Amino acids: CAISKTSGGADTGELFF.

In this sample, this clone turned up a few times. The V and J genes are TRBV18 and TRBJ1-1; possible D gene TRBD1, 5 bases. This CDR3 spans 13 amino acids. Trimming took 5 bases from V and 5 from J, leaving 12 bases between them. CDR1 and CDR2 (germline): KGHSH, LQKENI. The CDR3 DNA reads as TGTGCCAGCTCAGAAGGGGATGGGACTGAAGCTTTCTTT. Its protein is CASSEGDGTEAFF.